The present TCR beta chain was sequenced within a study of cytomegalovirus exposure and HLA in healthy donors. Study-wide results and limits: Cytomegalovirus-associated TCR beta chains were listed, numbering 150 to 200. The likely explanation for a cluster of highly shared sequence variants was sequencing artifact. Analysis was carried out at a later point, and it linked a missense DCLRE1C variant to TCR beta V- and J-gene trimming.

About this clone itself: Its antigen is currently unknown.

13 Jbeta primers and 60 Vbeta primers were used for the PCR. Sequencing was performed with immunoSEQ multiplex PCR; in TCRdb, only in-frame clones are kept and a portion is missing. This table holds about 130,000 clones, just under 75% found once. The source material was PBMCs. The clonotype comes from a man aged 60 to 69 in good health and CMV-seropositive.

Here the CDR3 reads CASSFRFTDTQYF. In nucleotides, the CDR3 is TGTGCCAGCAGCTTCAGGTTCACAGATACGCAGTATTTT. This chain joins TRBV5-5 and TRBJ2-3; no firm D call. Trimming took off 2 bases at V and 2 bases at J, with 6 bases between the two ends. Looked up from germline, CDR1 is SGHKS and CDR2 is YYEKEE (reference sequence). There are 13 residues in the CDR3.